The T cell receptor beta chain under discussion was sequenced for a study of blood T cell repertoires in COVID-19. Study details: Material from acute and convalescent COVID-19 was sourced from the United States, Italy and Spain. PBMCs, B-cell-depleted T cells, or T cells were the source of the cDNA or gDNA that made up the material.

Germline V gene lookup returns CDR1 SGHDN and CDR2 FVKESK. CDR3 length: 16 amino acids. With V trimmed by 0 bases and J by 0 bases, 3 bases remained unmatched. Per the study methods: Estimation of nucleated cell counts relied on the amplification of reference gene primers. Libraries were prepared by immunoSEQ multiplex PCR; TCRdb keeps only in-frame clonotypes and omits some of them. For V, J and clone size, that table is used; D and trimming come from the DNA. The data show 400,000 to 450,000 clones, about nine tenths seen once. The sample was peripheral blood. The clonotype originates from a woman aged 40 to 50 with COVID-19, enrolled during active disease. The rearrangement joins TRBV14 to TRBJ1-1, with 8 positions matching TRBD1. Here the CDR3 DNA reads TGTGCCAGCAGCCAAGATGGGGACAGGATGAACACTGAAGCTTTCTTT. It translates to CASSQDGDRMNTEAFF.